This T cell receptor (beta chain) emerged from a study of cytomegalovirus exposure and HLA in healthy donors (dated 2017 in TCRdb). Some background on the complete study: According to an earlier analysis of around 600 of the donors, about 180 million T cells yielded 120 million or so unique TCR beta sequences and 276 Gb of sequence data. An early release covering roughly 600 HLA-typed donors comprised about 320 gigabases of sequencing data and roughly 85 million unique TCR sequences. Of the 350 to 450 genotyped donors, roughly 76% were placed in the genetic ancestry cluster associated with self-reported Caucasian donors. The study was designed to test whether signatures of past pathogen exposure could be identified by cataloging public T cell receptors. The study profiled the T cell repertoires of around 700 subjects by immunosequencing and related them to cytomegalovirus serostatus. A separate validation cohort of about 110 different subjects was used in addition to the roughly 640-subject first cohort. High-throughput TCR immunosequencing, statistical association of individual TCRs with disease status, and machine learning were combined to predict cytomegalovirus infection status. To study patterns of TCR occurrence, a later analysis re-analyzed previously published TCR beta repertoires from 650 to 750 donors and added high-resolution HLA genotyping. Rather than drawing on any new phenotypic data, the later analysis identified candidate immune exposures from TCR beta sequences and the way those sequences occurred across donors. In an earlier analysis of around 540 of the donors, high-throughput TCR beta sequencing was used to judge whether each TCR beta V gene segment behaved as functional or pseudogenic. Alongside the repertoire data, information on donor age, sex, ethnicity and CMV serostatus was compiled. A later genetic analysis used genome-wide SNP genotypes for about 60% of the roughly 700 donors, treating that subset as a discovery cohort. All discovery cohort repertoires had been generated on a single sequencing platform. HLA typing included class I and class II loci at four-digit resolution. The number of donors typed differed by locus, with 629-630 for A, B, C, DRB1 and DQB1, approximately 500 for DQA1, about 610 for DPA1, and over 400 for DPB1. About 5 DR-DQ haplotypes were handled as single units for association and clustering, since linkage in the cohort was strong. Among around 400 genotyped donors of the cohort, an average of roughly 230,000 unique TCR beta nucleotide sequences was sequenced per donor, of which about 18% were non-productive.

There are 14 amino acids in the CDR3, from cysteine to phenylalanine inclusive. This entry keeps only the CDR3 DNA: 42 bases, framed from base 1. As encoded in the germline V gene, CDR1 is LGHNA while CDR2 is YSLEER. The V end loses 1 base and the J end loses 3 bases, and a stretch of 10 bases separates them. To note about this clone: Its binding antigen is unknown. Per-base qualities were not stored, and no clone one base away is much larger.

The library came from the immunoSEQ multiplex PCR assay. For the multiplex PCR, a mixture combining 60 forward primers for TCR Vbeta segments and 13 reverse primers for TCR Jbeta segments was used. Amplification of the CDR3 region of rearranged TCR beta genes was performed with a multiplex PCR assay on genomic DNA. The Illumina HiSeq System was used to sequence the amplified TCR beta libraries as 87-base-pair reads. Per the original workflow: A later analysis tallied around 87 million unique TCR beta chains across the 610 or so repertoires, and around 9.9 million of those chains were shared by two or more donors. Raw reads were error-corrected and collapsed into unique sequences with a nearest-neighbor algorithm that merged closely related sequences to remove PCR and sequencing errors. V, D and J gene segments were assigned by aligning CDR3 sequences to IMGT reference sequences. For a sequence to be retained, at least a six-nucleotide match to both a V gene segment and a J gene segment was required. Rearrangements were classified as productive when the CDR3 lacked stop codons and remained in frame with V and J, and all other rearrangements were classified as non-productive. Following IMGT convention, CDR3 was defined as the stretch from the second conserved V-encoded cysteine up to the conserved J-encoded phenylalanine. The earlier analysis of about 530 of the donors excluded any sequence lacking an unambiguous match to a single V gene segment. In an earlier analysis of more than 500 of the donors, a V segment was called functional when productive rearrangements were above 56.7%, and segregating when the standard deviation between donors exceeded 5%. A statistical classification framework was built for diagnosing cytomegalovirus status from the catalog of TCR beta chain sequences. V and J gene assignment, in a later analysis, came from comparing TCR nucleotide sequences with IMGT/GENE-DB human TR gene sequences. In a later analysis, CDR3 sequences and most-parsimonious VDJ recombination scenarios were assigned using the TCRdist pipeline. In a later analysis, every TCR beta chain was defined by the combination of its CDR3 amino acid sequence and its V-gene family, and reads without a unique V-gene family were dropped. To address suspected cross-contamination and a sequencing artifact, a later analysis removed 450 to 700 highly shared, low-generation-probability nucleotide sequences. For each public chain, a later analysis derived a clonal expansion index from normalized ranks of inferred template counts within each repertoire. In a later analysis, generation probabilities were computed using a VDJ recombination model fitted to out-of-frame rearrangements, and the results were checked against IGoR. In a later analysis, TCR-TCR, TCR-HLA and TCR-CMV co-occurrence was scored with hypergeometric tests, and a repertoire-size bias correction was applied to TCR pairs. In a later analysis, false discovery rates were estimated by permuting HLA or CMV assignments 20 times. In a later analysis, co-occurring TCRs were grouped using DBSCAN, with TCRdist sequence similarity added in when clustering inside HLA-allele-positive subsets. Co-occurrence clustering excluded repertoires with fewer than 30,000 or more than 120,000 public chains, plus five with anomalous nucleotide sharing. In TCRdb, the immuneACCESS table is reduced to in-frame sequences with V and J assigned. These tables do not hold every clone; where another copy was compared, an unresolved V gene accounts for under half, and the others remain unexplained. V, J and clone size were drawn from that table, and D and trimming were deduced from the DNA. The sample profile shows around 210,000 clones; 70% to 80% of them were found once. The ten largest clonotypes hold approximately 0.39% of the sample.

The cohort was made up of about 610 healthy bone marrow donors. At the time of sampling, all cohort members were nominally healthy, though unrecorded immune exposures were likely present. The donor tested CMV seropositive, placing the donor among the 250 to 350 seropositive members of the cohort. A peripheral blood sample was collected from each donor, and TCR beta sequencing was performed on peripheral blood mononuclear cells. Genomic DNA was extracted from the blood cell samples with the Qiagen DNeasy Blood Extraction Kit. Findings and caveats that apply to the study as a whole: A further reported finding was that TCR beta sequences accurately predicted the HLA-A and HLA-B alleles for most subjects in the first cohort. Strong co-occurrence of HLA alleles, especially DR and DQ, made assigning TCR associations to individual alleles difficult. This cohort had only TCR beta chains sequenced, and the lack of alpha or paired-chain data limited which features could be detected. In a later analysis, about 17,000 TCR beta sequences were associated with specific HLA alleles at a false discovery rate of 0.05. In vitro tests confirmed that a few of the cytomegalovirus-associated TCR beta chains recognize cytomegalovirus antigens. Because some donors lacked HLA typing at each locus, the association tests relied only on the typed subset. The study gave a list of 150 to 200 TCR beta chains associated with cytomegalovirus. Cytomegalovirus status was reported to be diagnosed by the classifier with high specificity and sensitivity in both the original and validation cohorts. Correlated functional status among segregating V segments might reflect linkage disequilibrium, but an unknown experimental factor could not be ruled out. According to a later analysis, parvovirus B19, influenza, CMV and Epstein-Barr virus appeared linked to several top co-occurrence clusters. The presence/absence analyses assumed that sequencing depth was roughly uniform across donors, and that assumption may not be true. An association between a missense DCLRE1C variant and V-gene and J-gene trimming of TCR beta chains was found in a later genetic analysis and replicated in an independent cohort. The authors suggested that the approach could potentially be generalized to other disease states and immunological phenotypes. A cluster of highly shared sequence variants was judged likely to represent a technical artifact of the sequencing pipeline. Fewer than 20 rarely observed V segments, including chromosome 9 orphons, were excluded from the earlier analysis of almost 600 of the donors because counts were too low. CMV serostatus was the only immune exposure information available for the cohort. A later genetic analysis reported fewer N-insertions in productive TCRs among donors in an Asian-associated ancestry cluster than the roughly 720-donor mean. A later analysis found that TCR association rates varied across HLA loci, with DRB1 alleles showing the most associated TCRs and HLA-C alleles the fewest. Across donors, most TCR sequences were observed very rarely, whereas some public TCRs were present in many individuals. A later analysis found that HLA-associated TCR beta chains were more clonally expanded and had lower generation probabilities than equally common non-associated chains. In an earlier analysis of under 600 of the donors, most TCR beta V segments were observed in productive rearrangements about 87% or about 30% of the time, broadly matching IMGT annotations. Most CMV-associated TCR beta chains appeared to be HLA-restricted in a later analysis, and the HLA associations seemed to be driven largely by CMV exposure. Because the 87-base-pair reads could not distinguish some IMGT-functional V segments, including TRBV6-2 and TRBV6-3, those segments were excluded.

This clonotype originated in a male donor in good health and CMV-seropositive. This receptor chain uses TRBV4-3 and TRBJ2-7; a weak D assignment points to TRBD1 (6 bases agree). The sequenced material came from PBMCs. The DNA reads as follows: TGCGCCAGCAGCCAAGGGACAGTGAGCTACGAGCAGTACTTC. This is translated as CASSQGTVSYEQYF.